This entry lists 32 T cell receptor beta chains sequenced from one sample in a study of blood T cell repertoires in COVID-19 (TCRdb year 2020). The receptor library was made with the immunoSEQ multiplex PCR assay. TCRdb's version of the immuneACCESS table is confined to in-frame rearrangements and falls short of the full clone set. An unresolved V gene accounts for under half of the shortfall where checked; the remainder is of unknown origin. The sample table lists roughly 260,000 clones, 70% to 85% of them with a count of one. Of the sample, 4% to 6% falls within the top ten clones. What was sequenced was peripheral blood. The receptors stem from a woman at least 80 years old with active or convalescent COVID-19.

This clone has more than one count but fewer than ten. The chain is built from TRBV27 and TRBJ1-5; the match to TRBD1 covers 9 bases. V gave up 6 bases and J gave up 7 bases; unmatched junction bases: 10. Germline CDR1 reads MNHEY; CDR2 reads SMNVEV (reference sequence). This CDR3 has 15 amino acids. CDR3 residues: CASRATGGFSQPQHF. As DNA, the CDR3 is TGTGCCAGCAGGGCGACAGGGGGGTTCAGCCAGCCCCAGCATTTT.

J is TRBJ1-2 and V is TRBV29-1; 11 nucleotides align to TRBD1. From germline, CDR1 is SQVTM and CDR2 ANQGSEA. V was clipped by 5 bases and J by 4 bases; unmatched bases: 3. The CDR3 length is 13 residues. Here the CDR3 reads CSVTGTGGYGYTF. CDR3 DNA: TGCAGCGTTACCGGGACAGGGGGCTATGGCTACACCTTC.

The chain combines TRBV4-2 with TRBJ2-2; 9 bases match TRBD1. Germline V gene lookup returns CDR1 LGHNA and CDR2 YNFKEQ. This CDR3 is 16 amino acids long. Unmatched junction bases numbered 8, after V lost 5 bases and J lost 4 bases. CDR3 in amino acids: CASSAQQGAGTGELFF. CDR3 coding DNA: TGTGCCAGCAGCGCGCAACAGGGGGCCGGCACCGGGGAGCTGTTTTTT.

The J gene is TRBJ1-4, the V gene TRBV27; TRBD1 might be the D (6 bases). The germline V gene has CDR1 MNHEY and CDR2 SMNVEV (reference sequence). Trimming stripped 5 bases from V and 2 bases from J, with 12 bases between. CDR3 length: 15 amino acids. The CDR3 is CASSTGLVTNEKLFF. In nucleotides, the CDR3 is TGTGCCAGCAGTACAGGGTTGGTGACTAATGAAAAACTGTTTTTT.

CDR3 in amino acids: CASSLGDRARGGYTF. DNA of the CDR3: TGTGCCAGCAGCCTAGGCGACAGGGCGCGGGGTGGCTACACCTTC. The genes are TRBV3-1 (or the pseudogene TRBV3-2) and TRBJ1-2; 7 positions agree with TRBD1. The germline V gene has CDR1 LGHDT and CDR2 YNNKEL (reference sequence). This CDR3 comprises 15 residues. Germline trimming cut 4 bases from V and 7 bases from J; bases unmatched to any gene: 12.

This clone was picked up a small number of times. The chain couples TRBV5-4 to TRBJ2-7; 8 bases match TRBD1. The CDR3 covers 14 residues. V lost 0 bases, J lost 3 bases, and 2 bases stayed unmatched. The germline V gene has CDR1 SGHNT and CDR2 YYREEE (reference sequence). As DNA, the CDR3 is TGTGCCAGCAGCTTGGGACAGGGGAGCTACGAGCAGTACTTC. Translated, it gives CASSLGQGSYEQYF.

The chain combines TRBV7-9 with TRBJ2-7; 8 bases fit TRBD2. Germline values: CDR1 SEHNR, CDR2 FQNEAQ (reference sequence). The V gene end was trimmed by 5 bases and the J gene end by 5 bases; junction bases not matched to a gene: 8. This CDR3 is 14 amino acids long. The CDR3 region has the DNA TGTGCCAGCAGCCTGACAGGAGCGGGAGACGAGCAGTACTTC. Its translation is CASSLTGAGDEQYF.

V usage is TRBV19 and J usage is TRBJ1-2, with a tentative D call TRBD1 (6 bases). The CDR3 is 14 residues long. Germline CDR1 is LNHDA and CDR2 is SQIVND (reference sequence). The ends were cut back, 5 bases at V and 2 bases at J, with 12 bases in the middle. CDR3 sequence: CASSAGTPNYGYTF. DNA of the CDR3: TGTGCCAGTAGTGCCGGGACACCAAACTATGGCTACACCTTC.

This chain joins TRBV2 and TRBJ1-6, with a possible D match to TRBD1 (5 bases). V lost 2 bases, J lost 7 bases, and 9 bases lay in between. Germline V gene data show CDR1 as SNHLY and CDR2 as FYNNEI. The CDR3 is 14 residues long. The chain's CDR3 is CASSERRENSPLHF. Written as DNA, the CDR3 is TGTGCCAGCAGTGAACGCAGGGAAAATTCACCCCTCCACTTT.

The rearrangement links TRBV12-3 or TRBV12-4 to TRBJ1-2; TRBD1 matches at 7 bases. The CDR3 consists of 13 residues. The trim removed 8 bases at V and 2 bases at J, leaving 5 bases unmatched. CDR3 region: CASLPQGNYGYTF. The CDR3 DNA sequence: TGTGCCAGCCTCCCACAGGGGAACTATGGCTACACCTTC.

The chain has TRBV24-1 and TRBJ2-3; 7 bases line up with TRBD2. The CDR3 length is 17 residues. V shed 1 base, J shed 0 bases, and the junction held 6 bases outside the gene matches. Germline V CDR1 and CDR2: KGHDR, SFDVKD. CDR3 sequence: CATSDFGLGSSTDTQYF. As DNA, the CDR3 is TGTGCCACCAGTGATTTCGGACTAGGGTCTAGCACAGATACGCAGTATTTT.

This chain joins TRBV2 and TRBJ1-2, with 7 bases matching TRBD1. The CDR3 has 13 residues. V lost 6 bases and J lost 6; bases outside the gene matches: 7. The germline CDR1 and CDR2 sequences are SNHLY and FYNNEI. The CDR3 region is CASSAQGRNGYTF. In DNA, the CDR3 is TGTGCCAGCAGCGCACAGGGGAGGAATGGCTACACCTTC. Based on the CDR3 plus reference TRBV2 and TRBJ1-2, the full variable domain is EPEVTQTPSHQVTQMGQEVILRCVPISNHLYFYWYRQILGQKVEFLVSFYNNEISEKSEIFDDQFSVERPDGSNFTLKIRSTKLEDSAMYFCASSAQGRNGYTFGSGTRLTVV.

The chain uses TRBV10-3 and TRBJ2-3; D gene uncertain. V gave up 2 bases and J gave up 5 bases, with 14 bases separating them. CDR3 length: 15 residues. Germline V CDR1 and CDR2: ENHRY, SYGVKD. For the CDR3, the DNA is TGTGCCATCAGTGAGGGAACCTACAGTGGAGATACGCAGTATTTT. Its translation is CAISEGTYSGDTQYF.

The chain recombines TRBV10-3 with TRBJ1-5; D perhaps matches TRBD1 (5 bases). CDR1 and CDR2 (germline): ENHRY, SYGVKD. V gave up 5 bases and J gave up 6 bases, with 20 bases separating them. CDR3 size: 16 residues. This CDR3 reads CAISPGNPGSGQPQHF. The CDR3, as DNA: TGTGCCATCAGTCCCGGTAACCCAGGGTCGGGTCAGCCCCAGCATTTT.

The chain uses TRBV5-1 and TRBJ2-1, with TRBD2 matching over 11 bases. Germline V gene data show CDR1 as SGHRS and CDR2 as YFSETQ. The CDR3 contains 14 residues. V lost 3 bases to trimming and J lost 8 bases; unmatched junction nucleotides: 4. In nucleotides, the CDR3 is TGCGCCAGCAGCTCGGGACTAGCGGCGGATGAGCAGTTCTTC. Encoded protein: CASSSGLAADEQFF.

The V call is TRBV5-4, the J call TRBJ2-1; maybe TRBD2 (6 bases). V lost 2 bases and J lost 8, with 11 bases in between. Germline V gives CDR1 SGHNT, CDR2 YYREEE (reference sequence). The length of the CDR3 is 13 residues. DNA for the CDR3: TGTGCCAGCAGCTTACGGGGAGGCGATGAGCAGTTCTTC. The encoded protein is CASSLRGGDEQFF.

The chain carries TRBV5-1 and TRBJ2-1, with D perhaps matching TRBD2 (6 bases). Per germline, CDR1 SGHRS and CDR2 YFSETQ. V lost 4 bases and J lost 9, with 14 bases in between. The CDR3 is 13 amino acids. The CDR3 reads CASSPRDGGEQFF. In DNA form, the CDR3 reads TGCGCCAGCAGCCCCCGGGACGGGGGTGAGCAGTTCTTC.

The V call is TRBV15, the J call TRBJ2-1, with D perhaps matching TRBD1 (5 bases). V was trimmed by 0 bases and J by 8 bases, leaving 14 bases between them. This CDR3 has 15 amino acids. The germline CDR1 and CDR2 sequences are LNHNV and YYDKDF (reference sequence). CDR3 nucleotide sequence: TGTGCCACCAGCAGAGATCTCAGGGCTGGGGATGAGCAGTTCTTC. It encodes CATSRDLRAGDEQFF. Filled out from reference TRBV15 and TRBJ2-1, the complete variable domain reads DAMVIQNPRYQVTQFGKPVTLSCSQTLNHNVMYWYQQKSSQAPKLLFHYYDKDFNNEADTPDNFQSRRPNTSFCFLDIRSPGLGDTAMYLCATSRDLRAGDEQFFGPGTRLTVL.

The V and J genes are TRBV4-1 and TRBJ1-5, with TRBD1 identical over 11 bases. Trimming cost V 4 bases and J 4 bases; bases outside gene matches: 3. The V gene's germline CDR1 is MGHRA and CDR2 YSYEKL. The length of the CDR3 is 15 residues. The CDR3 bases are TGCGCCAGCAGCCGGGGACAGGGGGGGAATCAGCCCCAGCATTTT. Protein product: CASSRGQGGNQPQHF.

The rearrangement links TRBV21-1 to TRBJ2-5; the table names TRBD1, a call not compared with the DNA. TRBV21-1 is labeled a pseudogene. The CDR3 covers 15 residues. CDR3: CASSKRDRGQETQYF. For the CDR3, the DNA is TGTGCCAGCAGCAAAAGGGACAGGGGCCAAGAGACCCAGTACTTC.

This chain connects TRBV28 to TRBJ1-5; 8 positions match TRBD1. The J segment lost 0 bases and the V segment lost 4 bases, leaving 20 bases of the junction unmatched. Germline CDR1 is MDHEN and CDR2 is SYDVKM. The CDR3 length is 21 residues. The CDR3 nucleotides read TGTGCCAGCAGTTCGTCCACATCGGACAGGGTTGGGGTTTATAGCAATCAGCCCCAGCATTTT. This encodes CASSSSTSDRVGVYSNQPQHF.

The chain recombines TRBV27 with TRBJ2-5; 15 bases map to TRBD2. Trimming cost V 10 bases and J 5 bases; bases outside gene matches: 8. CDR3 length equals 15 residues. Germline assignment: CDR1 MNHEY and CDR2 SMNVEV (reference sequence). This chain's CDR3 is CAIRGLAGGEETQYF. The CDR3 DNA reads TGTGCCATTAGGGGACTAGCGGGGGGCGAGGAGACCCAGTACTTC.

V gene TRBV5-6 combines with J gene TRBJ1-5, with 7 bases that match TRBD1. Trimming took 0 bases from V and 5 from J; bases not matched to a gene: 5. The CDR3 consists of 15 residues. The germline V gene encodes CDR1 SGHDT and CDR2 YYEEEE. The CDR3 loop is CASSLGTGVYQPQHF. The CDR3 DNA is TGTGCCAGCAGCTTGGGGACAGGTGTTTATCAGCCCCAGCATTTT.

Only one count was recorded for this clone. The chain employs TRBV27 and TRBJ2-7; 12 bases map to TRBD1. Losses at the gene ends were 3 bases for V and 1 base for J; bases not matched to a gene: 4. Germline loops: CDR1 MNHEY, CDR2 SMNVEV (reference sequence). This CDR3 comprises 16 residues. The CDR3 sequence is CASSLGQGANSYEQYF. The CDR3 nucleotides are TGTGCCAGCAGTTTGGGACAGGGGGCCAATTCCTACGAGCAGTACTTC.

The rearrangement joins TRBV5-1 to TRBJ2-7; maybe TRBD2 (6 bases). Per germline, CDR1 SGHRS and CDR2 YFSETQ. The V end lost 2 bases, the J end lost 5 bases, and 8 bases lay between the germline ends. This CDR3 is built from 12 residues. CDR3 in amino acids: CASSFTGDEQYF. The CDR3 DNA reads TGCGCCAGCAGCTTCACGGGGGACGAGCAGTACTTC.

The genes are TRBV5-1 and TRBJ2-1; TRBD2 matches at 8 bases. The CDR3 sequence is 17 residues long. Germline V gene sequence: CDR1 SGHRS, CDR2 YFSETQ. V was clipped by 0 bases and J by 6 bases; unmatched bases: 11. This CDR3 is CASSLGPRAGEGNEQFF. The CDR3 nucleotides read TGCGCCAGCAGCTTGGGGCCCCGAGCGGGAGAAGGCAATGAGCAGTTCTTC. Complete variable domain (other parts from reference TRBV5-1 and TRBJ2-1): KAGVTQTPRYLIKTRGQQVTLSCSPISGHRSVSWYQQTPGQGLQFLFEYFSETQRNKGNFPGRFSGRQFSNSRSEMNVSTLELGDSALYLCASSLGPRAGEGNEQFFGPGTRLTVL.

This clone was observed a few times. Other nucleotide sequences in the sample specify the same CDR3. CDR3 residues: CASSQGSNNSPLHF. The CDR3 DNA follows: TGTGCCAGTAGTCAGGGATCAAATAATTCACCCCTCCACTTT. This chain uses TRBV19 with TRBJ1-6; D might be TRBD1 (5 bases). CDR3 length: 14 amino acids. The V end lost 5 bases, the J end lost 5 bases, and 10 bases lay between the germline ends. Germline lookup yields CDR1 LNHDA and CDR2 SQIVND (reference sequence). Combining the CDR3 with reference TRBV19 and TRBJ1-6 gives the whole variable domain DGGITQSPKYLFRKEGQNVTLSCEQNLNHDAMYWYRQDPGQGLRLIYYSQIVNDFQKGDIAEGYSVSREKKESFPLTVTSAQKNPTAFYLCASSQGSNNSPLHFGNGTRLTVT.

V is TRBV5-1 and J is TRBJ2-1; 7 positions match TRBD2. Trimming removed 3 bases from V and 3 bases from J; junction bases left unmatched: 9. CDR1 is SGHRS, CDR2 YFSETQ, per germline. This CDR3 region has 16 residues. The CDR3 nucleotides read TGCGCCAGCAGCTACCCCAGCGGGGTCAGCTACAATGAGCAGTTCTTC. Amino acid sequence: CASSYPSGVSYNEQFF.

The chain combines TRBV14 with TRBJ1-1; D is possibly TRBD1 (5 bases). The CDR3 is 14 amino acids. Germline V gene lookup returns CDR1 SGHDN and CDR2 FVKESK. The germline V and J ends were trimmed by 2 bases and 6 bases, with 13 bases remaining between them. For the CDR3, the DNA is TGTGCCAGCAGCCAAAACACAGGCTCCTCTGAAGCTTTCTTT. Its translation: CASSQNTGSSEAFF.

The chain recombines TRBV6-5 with TRBJ1-5; a possible D gene is TRBD1 (5 bases). Trimming cost V 7 bases and J 4 bases, with 14 bases left between them. The CDR3 has 14 residues. Germline V gives CDR1 MNHEY, CDR2 SVGAGI. In DNA form, the CDR3 reads TGTGCCAGCACTTCCGGGACTGGGAATCAGCCCCAGCATTTT. Protein: CASTSGTGNQPQHF.

This chain joins TRBV5-6 and TRBJ1-1; 7 positions agree with TRBD1. Germline lookup yields CDR1 SGHDT and CDR2 YYEEEE. V lost 4 bases to trimming and J lost 11 bases; unmatched junction nucleotides: 20. This CDR3 has 16 residues. Here the CDR3 DNA reads TGTGCCAGCAGCCTTGGGATGAGGACAGGCCCTTCCGGGGCTTTCTTT. Its protein is CASSLGMRTGPSGAFF.

V usage is TRBV3-1 (or the pseudogene TRBV3-2) and J usage is TRBJ2-7, with D maybe TRBD1 (6 bases). The V end lost 3 bases, the J end lost 3 bases, and 15 bases lay between the germline ends. Looked up from germline, CDR1 is LGHDT and CDR2 is YNNKEL (reference sequence). CDR3 length equals 15 residues. The CDR3 is CASSHGRGSDYEQYF. CDR3 DNA sequence: TGTGCCAGCAGCCATGGAAGGGGGAGCGACTACGAGCAGTACTTC.